The present T cell receptor (beta chain) was sequenced within a study of cytotoxic CD8 clonotypes in ibrutinib-treated CLL. The length of the CDR3 is 11 residues. V was pared by 6 bases and J by 6 bases, with 9 bases between. The germline V gene has CDR1 DFQATT and CDR2 SNEGSKA (reference sequence). Data came from immunoSEQ multiplex PCR; TCRdb stores just in-frame clones and leaves some out. Of more than 140,000 clones listed, approximately 75% are singletons. The material sequenced was PBMCs, taken after 12 months of ibrutinib treatment. The V and J genes are TRBV20-1 and TRBJ1-5; maybe TRBD1 (5 bases). The clonotype was recovered from a human donor with chronic lymphocytic leukemia. The DNA for the CDR3 is TGCAGTGCGGGGGGGGTTCAGCCCCAGCATTTT. It encodes CSAGGVQPQHF.